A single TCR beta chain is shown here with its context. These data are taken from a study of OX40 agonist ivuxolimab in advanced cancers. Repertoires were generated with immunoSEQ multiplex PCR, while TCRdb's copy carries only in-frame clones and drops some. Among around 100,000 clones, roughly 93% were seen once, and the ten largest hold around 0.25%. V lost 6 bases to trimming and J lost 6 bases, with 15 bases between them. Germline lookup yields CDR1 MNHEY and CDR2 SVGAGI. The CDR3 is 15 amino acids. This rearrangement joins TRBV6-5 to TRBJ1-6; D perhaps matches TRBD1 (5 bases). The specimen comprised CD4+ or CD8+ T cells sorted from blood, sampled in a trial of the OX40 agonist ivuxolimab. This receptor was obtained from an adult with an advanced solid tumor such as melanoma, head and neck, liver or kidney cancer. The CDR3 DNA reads TGTGCCAGCAGCAGGGACGGCGGGCTTAATTCACCCCTCCACTTT. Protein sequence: CASSRDGGLNSPLHF.